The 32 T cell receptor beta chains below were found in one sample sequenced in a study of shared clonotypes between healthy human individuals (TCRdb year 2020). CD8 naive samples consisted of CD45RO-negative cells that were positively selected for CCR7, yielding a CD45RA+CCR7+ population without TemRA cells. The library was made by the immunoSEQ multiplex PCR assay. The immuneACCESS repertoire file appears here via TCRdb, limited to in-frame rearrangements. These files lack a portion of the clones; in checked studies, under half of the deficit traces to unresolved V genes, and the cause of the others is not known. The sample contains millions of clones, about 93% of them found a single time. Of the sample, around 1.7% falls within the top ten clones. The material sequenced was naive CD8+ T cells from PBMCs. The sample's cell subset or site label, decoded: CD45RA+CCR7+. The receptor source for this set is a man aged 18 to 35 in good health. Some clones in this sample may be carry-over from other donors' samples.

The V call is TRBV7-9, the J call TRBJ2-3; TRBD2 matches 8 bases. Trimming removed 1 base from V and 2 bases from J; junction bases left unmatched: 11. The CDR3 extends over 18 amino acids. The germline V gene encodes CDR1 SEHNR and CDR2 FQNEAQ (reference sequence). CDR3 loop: CASSLGPSGSWDTDTQYF. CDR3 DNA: TGTGCCAGCAGCTTAGGCCCCAGCGGGAGTTGGGACACAGATACGCAGTATTTT.

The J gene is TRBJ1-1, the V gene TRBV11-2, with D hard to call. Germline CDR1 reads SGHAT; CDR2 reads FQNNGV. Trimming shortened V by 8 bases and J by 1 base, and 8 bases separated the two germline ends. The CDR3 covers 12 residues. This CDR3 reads CASAPENTEAFF. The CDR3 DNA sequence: TGTGCCAGCGCTCCGGAGAACACTGAAGCTTTCTTT.

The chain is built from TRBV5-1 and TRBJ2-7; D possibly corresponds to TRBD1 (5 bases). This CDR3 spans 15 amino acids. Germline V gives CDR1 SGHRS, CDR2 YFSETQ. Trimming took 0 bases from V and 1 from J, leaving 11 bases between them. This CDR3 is CASSLGEQVSYEQYF. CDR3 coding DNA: TGCGCCAGCAGCTTGGGGGAACAGGTTTCCTACGAGCAGTACTTC. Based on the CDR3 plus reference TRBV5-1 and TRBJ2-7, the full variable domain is KAGVTQTPRYLIKTRGQQVTLSCSPISGHRSVSWYQQTPGQGLQFLFEYFSETQRNKGNFPGRFSGRQFSNSRSEMNVSTLELGDSALYLCASSLGEQVSYEQYFGPGTRLTVT.

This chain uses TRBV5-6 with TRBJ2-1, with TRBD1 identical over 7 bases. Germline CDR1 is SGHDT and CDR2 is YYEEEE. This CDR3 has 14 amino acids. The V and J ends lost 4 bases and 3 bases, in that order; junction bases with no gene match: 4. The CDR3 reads CASSHGTVYNEQFF. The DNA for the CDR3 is TGTGCCAGCAGCCACGGGACAGTCTACAATGAGCAGTTCTTC. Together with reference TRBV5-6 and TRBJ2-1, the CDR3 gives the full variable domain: DAGVTQSPTHLIKTRGQQVTLRCSPKSGHDTVSWYQQALGQGPQFIFQYYEEEERQRGNFPDRFSGHQFPNYSSELNVNALLLGDSALYLCASSHGTVYNEQFFGPGTRLTVL.

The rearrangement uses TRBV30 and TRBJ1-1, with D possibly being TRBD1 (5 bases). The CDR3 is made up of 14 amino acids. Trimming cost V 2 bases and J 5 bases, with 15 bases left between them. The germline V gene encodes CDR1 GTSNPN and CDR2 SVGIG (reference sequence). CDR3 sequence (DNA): TGTGCCTGGAGTCTTACCCGGGGGATGACTGAAGCTTTCTTT. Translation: CAWSLTRGMTEAFF. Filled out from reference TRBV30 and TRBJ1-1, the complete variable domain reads SQTIHQWPATLVQPVGSPLSLECTVEGTSNPNLYWYRQAAGRGLQLLFYSVGIGQISSEVPQNLSASRPQDRQFILSSKKLLLSDSGFYLCAWSLTRGMTEAFFGQGTRLTVV.

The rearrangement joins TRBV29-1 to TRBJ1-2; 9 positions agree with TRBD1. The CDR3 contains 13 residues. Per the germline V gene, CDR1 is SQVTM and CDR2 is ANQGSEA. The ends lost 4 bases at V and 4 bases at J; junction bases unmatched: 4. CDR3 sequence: CSVGDRGAYGYTF. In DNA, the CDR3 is TGCAGCGTTGGAGACAGGGGGGCCTATGGCTACACCTTC.

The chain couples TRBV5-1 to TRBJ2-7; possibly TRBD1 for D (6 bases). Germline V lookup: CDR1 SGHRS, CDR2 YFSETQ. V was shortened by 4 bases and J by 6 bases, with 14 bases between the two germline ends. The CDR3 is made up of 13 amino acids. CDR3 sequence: CASSPTGPGEQYF. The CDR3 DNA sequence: TGCGCCAGCAGCCCGACAGGCCCGGGCGAGCAGTACTTC. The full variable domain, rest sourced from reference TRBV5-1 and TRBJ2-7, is KAGVTQTPRYLIKTRGQQVTLSCSPISGHRSVSWYQQTPGQGLQFLFEYFSETQRNKGNFPGRFSGRQFSNSRSEMNVSTLELGDSALYLCASSPTGPGEQYFGPGTRLTVT.

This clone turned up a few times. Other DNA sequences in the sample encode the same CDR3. The CDR3 loop reads CATSRDGQGYEQYF. The CDR3 bases are TGTGCCACCAGCAGAGATGGACAGGGCTACGAGCAGTACTTC. This rearrangement joins TRBV15 to TRBJ2-7; 8 bases agree with TRBD1. Trimming took 0 bases from V and 3 from J; bases not matched to a gene: 1. The germline CDR1 and CDR2 sequences are LNHNV and YYDKDF (reference sequence). CDR3 length: 14 residues. The variable domain in full, with the rest retrieved from reference TRBV15 and TRBJ2-7, is DAMVIQNPRYQVTQFGKPVTLSCSQTLNHNVMYWYQQKSSQAPKLLFHYYDKDFNNEADTPDNFQSRRPNTSFCFLDIRSPGLGDTAMYLCATSRDGQGYEQYFGPGTRLTVT.

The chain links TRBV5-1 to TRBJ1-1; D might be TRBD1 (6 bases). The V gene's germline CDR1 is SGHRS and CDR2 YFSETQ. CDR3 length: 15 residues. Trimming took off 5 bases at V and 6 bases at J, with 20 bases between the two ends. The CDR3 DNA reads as TGCGCCAGCAGTTTTTACCTTCAGGGGATCGCTGAAGCTTTCTTT. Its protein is CASSFYLQGIAEAFF.

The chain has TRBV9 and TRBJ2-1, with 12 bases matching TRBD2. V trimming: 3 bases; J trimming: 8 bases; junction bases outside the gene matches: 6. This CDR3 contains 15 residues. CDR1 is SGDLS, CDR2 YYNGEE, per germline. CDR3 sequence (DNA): TGTGCCAGCAGCGCTAGCGGGAGGGCCCTGGATGAGCAGTTCTTC. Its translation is CASSASGRALDEQFF. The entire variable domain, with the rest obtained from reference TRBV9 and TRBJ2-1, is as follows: DSGVTQTPKHLITATGQRVTLRCSPRSGDLSVYWYQQSLDQGLQFLIQYYNGEERAKGNILERFSAQQFPDLHSELNLSSLELGDSALYFCASSASGRALDEQFFGPGTRLTVL.

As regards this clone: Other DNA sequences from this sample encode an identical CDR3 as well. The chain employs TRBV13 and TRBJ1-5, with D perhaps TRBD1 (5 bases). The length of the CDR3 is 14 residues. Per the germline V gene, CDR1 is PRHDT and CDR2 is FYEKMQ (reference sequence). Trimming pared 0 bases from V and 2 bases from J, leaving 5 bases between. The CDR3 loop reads CASSLGQGNQPQHF. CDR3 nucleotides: TGTGCCAGCAGCTTAGGACAGGGCAATCAGCCCCAGCATTTT.

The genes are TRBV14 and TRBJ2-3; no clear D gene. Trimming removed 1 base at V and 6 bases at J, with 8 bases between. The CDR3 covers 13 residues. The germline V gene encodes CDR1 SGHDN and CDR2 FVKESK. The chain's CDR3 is CASSQVEWDTQYF. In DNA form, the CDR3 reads TGTGCCAGCAGCCAAGTAGAGTGGGATACGCAGTATTTT. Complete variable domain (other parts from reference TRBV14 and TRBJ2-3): EAGVTQFPSHSVIEKGQTVTLRCDPISGHDNLYWYRRVMGKEIKFLLHFVKESKQDESGMPNNRFLAERTGGTYSTLKVQPAELEDSGVYFCASSQVEWDTQYFGPGTRLTVL.

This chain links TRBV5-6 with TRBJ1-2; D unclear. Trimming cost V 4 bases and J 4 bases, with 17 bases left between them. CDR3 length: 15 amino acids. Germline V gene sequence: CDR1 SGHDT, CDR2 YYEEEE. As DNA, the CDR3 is TGTGCCAGCAGCCAAAACTTAAATTCGGCCTATGGCTACACCTTC. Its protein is CASSQNLNSAYGYTF.

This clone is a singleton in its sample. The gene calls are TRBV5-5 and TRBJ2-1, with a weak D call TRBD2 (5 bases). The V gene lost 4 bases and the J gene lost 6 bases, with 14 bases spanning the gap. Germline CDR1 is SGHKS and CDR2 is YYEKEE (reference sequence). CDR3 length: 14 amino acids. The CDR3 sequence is CASSPWTGGNEQFF. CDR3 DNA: TGTGCCAGCAGCCCCTGGACTGGCGGCAATGAGCAGTTCTTC.

Here the CDR3 DNA reads TGTGCCAGCAGTGAAGTAGTGAGGGTCCGGACTGAAGCTTTCTTT. Protein sequence: CASSEVVRVRTEAFF. The chain has TRBV2 and TRBJ1-1; unclear D gene. CDR3 size: 15 residues. Trimming shortened V by 1 base and J by 5 bases, and 14 bases separated the two germline ends. Per the germline V gene, CDR1 is SNHLY and CDR2 is FYNNEI.

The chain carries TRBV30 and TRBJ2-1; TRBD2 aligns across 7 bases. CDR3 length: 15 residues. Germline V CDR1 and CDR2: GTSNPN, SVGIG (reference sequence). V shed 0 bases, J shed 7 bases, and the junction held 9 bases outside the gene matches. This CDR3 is CAWSVLAGVGNEQFF. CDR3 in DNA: TGTGCCTGGAGTGTACTGGCGGGAGTGGGGAATGAGCAGTTCTTC.

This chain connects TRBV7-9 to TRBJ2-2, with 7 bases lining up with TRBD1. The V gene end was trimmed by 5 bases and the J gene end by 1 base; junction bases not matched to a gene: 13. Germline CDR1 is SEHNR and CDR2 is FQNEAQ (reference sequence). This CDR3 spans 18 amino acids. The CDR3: CASSGRDRSYENTGELFF. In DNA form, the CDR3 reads TGTGCCAGCAGCGGCCGGGACAGATCGTATGAGAACACCGGGGAGCTGTTTTTT.

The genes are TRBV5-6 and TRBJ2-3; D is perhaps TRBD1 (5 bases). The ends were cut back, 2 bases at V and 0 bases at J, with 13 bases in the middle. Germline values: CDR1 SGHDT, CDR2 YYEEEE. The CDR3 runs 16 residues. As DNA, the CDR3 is TGTGCCAGCAGCTTCCTTTCCGACAGAAGCACAGATACGCAGTATTTT. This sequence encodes CASSFLSDRSTDTQYF.

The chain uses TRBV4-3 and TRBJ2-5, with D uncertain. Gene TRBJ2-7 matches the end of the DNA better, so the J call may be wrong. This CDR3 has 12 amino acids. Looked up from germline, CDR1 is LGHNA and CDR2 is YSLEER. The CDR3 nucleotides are TGCGCCAGCAGCCAAGATGGGTACGAGCAGTACTTC. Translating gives CASSQDGYEQYF.

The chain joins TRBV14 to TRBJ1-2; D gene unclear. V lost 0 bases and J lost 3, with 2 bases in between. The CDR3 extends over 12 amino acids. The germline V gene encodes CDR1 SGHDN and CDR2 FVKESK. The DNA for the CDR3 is TGTGCCAGCAGCCAAGATTACTATGGCTACACCTTC. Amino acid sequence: CASSQDYYGYTF.

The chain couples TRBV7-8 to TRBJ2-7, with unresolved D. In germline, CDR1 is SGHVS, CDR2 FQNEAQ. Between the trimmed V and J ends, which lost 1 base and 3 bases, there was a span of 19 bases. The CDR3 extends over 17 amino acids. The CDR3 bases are TGTGCCAGCAGCTTAGGACCTGGAGTTCACACGAACTACGAGCAGTACTTC. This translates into CASSLGPGVHTNYEQYF.

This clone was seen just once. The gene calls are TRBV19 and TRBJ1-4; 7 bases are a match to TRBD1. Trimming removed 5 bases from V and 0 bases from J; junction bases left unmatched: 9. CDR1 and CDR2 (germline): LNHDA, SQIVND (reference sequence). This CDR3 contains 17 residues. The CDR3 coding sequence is TGTGCCAGTAGTGCCGACAGGGAGGGGACAACTAATGAAAAACTGTTTTTT. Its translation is CASSADREGTTNEKLFF.

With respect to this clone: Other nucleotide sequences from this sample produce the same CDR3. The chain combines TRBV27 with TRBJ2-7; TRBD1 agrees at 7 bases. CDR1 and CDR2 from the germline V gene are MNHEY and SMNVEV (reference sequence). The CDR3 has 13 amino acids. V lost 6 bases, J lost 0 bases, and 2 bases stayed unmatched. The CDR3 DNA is TGTGCCAGCAGAGACAGGGCCTCCTACGAGCAGTACTTC. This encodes CASRDRASYEQYF.

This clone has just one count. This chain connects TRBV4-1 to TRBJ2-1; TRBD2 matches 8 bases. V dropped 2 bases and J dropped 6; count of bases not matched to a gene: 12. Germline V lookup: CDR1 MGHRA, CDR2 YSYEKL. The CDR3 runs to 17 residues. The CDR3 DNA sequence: TGCGCCAGCAGCCAACTCTACGGGACTAGAATTAGCAATGAGCAGTTCTTC. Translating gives CASSQLYGTRISNEQFF.

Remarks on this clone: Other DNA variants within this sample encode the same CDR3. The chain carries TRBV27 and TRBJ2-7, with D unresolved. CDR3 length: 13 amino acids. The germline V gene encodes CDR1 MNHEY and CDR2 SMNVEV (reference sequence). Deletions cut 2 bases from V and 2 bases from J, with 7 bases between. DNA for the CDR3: TGTGCCAGCAGTTTAGGGCTCACCTACGAGCAGTACTTC. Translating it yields CASSLGLTYEQYF.

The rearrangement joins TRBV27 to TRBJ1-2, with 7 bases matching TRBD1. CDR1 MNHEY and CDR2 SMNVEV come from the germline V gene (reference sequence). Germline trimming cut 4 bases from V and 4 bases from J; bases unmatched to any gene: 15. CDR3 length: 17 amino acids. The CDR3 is CASSSFIRQGEAYGYTF. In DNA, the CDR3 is TGTGCCAGCAGTTCCTTTATAAGACAGGGTGAGGCCTATGGCTACACCTTC.

CDR3 bases: TGTGCCACCTCTTCGGCTGTTGGGTCTTATAGGACCACTGAAGCTTTCTTT. Protein: CATSSAVGSYRTTEAFF. The chain joins TRBV15 to TRBJ1-1; D not resolved. The CDR3 consists of 17 residues. Germline-derived CDR1 and CDR2 are LNHNV and YYDKDF (reference sequence). V dropped 8 bases and J dropped 4 bases, with 26 bases sitting between them.

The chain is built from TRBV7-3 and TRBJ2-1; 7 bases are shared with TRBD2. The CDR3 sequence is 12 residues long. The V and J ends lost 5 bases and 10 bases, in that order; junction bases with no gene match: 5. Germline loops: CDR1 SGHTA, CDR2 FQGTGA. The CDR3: CASSQGSGEQFF. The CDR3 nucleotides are TGTGCCAGCAGCCAGGGTAGCGGGGAGCAGTTCTTC.

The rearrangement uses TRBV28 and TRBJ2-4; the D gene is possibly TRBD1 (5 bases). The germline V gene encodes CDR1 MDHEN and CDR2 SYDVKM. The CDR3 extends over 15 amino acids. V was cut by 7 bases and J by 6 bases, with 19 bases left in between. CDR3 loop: CASKIKGIPLNIQYF. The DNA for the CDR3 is TGTGCCAGCAAGATCAAGGGGATACCGCTAAACATTCAGTACTTC.

CDR3 residues: CASSDQVSYLRFYEQYF. The CDR3 coding sequence is TGTGCCAGCAGTGACCAGGTATCTTATCTGCGATTCTACGAGCAGTACTTC. The rearrangement uses TRBV6-4 and TRBJ2-7, with no clear D. The length of the CDR3 is 17 residues. Germline assignment: CDR1 MRHNA and CDR2 SNTAGT. V lost 2 bases, J lost 3 bases, and 20 bases lay in between.

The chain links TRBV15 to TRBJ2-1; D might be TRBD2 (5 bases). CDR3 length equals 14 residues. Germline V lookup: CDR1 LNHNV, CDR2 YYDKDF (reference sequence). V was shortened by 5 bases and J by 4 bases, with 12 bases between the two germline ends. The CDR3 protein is CATSVASGYNEQFF. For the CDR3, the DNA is TGTGCCACCAGCGTAGCGTCGGGGTACAATGAGCAGTTCTTC. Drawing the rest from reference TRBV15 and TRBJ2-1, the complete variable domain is DAMVIQNPRYQVTQFGKPVTLSCSQTLNHNVMYWYQQKSSQAPKLLFHYYDKDFNNEADTPDNFQSRRPNTSFCFLDIRSPGLGDTAMYLCATSVASGYNEQFFGPGTRLTVL.

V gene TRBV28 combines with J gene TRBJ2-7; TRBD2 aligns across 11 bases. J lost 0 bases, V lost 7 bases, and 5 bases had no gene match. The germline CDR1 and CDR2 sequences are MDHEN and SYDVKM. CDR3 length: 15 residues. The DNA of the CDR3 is TGTGCCAGCAAACTAACTAGCGGGAGCTCCTACGAGCAGTACTTC. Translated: CASKLTSGSSYEQYF.